This T cell receptor (beta chain) comes out of a study of radiotherapy plus CTLA-4 blockade in lung cancer. Sequenced by immunoSEQ multiplex PCR; TCRdb stores in-frame clones only, minus some. The data show 65,000 to 85,000 clones, around 74% seen once. Trimming stripped 4 bases from V and 3 bases from J, with 12 bases between. CDR3 length equals 14 residues. Germline values: CDR1 MGHRA, CDR2 YSYEKL. The specimen comprised peripheral blood, sampled from a patient treated with radiotherapy plus ipilimumab. The clonotype comes from a human donor with non-small cell lung cancer whose response to radiotherapy plus ipilimumab could not be evaluated. This chain joins TRBV4-1 and TRBJ1-1; possible D gene TRBD1, 5 bases. CDR3 bases: TGCGCCAGCAGCCCACCCGGGGGTTACACTGAAGCTTTCTTT. Translated, it gives CASSPPGGYTEAFF.